A single TCR beta chain is shown here with its context. cDNA libraries for TCR alpha and TCR beta, carrying sample barcodes and UMIs, came from 5'RACE with constant-segment primers. TCRdb used MiXCR to reprocess the 5' RACE reads, holding one entry per CDR3 protein. The sample shows about 560,000 distinct CDR3 sequences, around 16% of them seen only once. The sample belongs to a study of T-cell memory formation after mild COVID-19. J lost 3 bases, V lost 5 bases, and 5 bases had no gene match. The CDR3 totals 15 residues. Specimen: PBMCs or a T cell subset sorted from them (not recorded which). V is TRBV12-3 or TRBV12-4 and J is TRBJ1-1; TRBD1 agrees at 11 bases. The TCR comes from an adult woman who had mild COVID-19 (a few samples of this study predate the infection). Cell type and time point are not known. This CDR3 reads CASSRTGGLYTEAFF. DNA for the CDR3: TGTGCCAGCAGTCGGACAGGGGGCTTGTACACTGAAGCTTTCTTT.